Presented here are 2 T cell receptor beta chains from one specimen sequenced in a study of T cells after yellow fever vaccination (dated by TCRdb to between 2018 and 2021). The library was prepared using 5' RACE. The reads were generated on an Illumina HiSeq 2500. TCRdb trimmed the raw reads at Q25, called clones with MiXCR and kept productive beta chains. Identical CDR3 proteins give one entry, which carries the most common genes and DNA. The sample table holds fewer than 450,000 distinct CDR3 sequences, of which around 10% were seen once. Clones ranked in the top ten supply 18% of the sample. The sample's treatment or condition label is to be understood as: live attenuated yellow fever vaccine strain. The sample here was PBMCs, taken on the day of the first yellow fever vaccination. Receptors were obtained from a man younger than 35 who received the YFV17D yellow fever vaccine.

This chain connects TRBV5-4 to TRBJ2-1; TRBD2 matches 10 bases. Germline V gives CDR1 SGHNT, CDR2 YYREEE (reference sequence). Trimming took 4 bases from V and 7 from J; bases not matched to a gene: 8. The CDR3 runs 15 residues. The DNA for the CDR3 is TGTGCCAGCAGCGGAATTAGCGGGGGGATAAATGAGCAGTTCTTC. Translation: CASSGISGGINEQFF.

For the CDR3, the DNA is TGTGCCAGCAGCCCCATTAGTGTCGAGACCCAGTACTTC. Its protein is CASSPISVETQYF. The chain combines TRBV12-3 or TRBV12-4 with TRBJ2-5; D not certain. Trimming left V 6 bases short and J 5 bases short, with 13 bases between. The CDR3 runs 13 residues.